This T cell receptor beta chain was observed in a study of T cells in tumors after PD-1 blockade. Study-level information: Patients had no prior checkpoint blockade, systemic immunosuppressants, or anti-cancer therapy within 4 weeks. Mean per tumor sample: 25,000 to 30,000 templates (about 500-100,000), around 5,700 unique clonotypes.

The time point: first of two post-therapy site-matched biopsies two to three months apart. TCRdb's copy holds only in-frame clones and misses some; the assay was immunoSEQ multiplex PCR. The sample contains 2,000 to 3,000 clones, less than 75% of which appear only once. Study-wide results and limits: Blood contained approximately 41% of the tumor's TCR clonotypes. Clonal replacement was seen across treatment, not between pre-treatment samples.

About this clone: The antigen is not known.

This TCR came from a human donor with basal cell carcinoma. Sequencing was performed on tumor tissue, taken after anti-PD-1 treatment.

CDR3 DNA: TGCGCCAGCAGCCAAACTCTAGCGGGGGGGAACGTAGATACGCAGTATTTT. Residues: CASSQTLAGGNVDTQYF. This chain links TRBV4-1 with TRBJ2-3, with 12 bases matching TRBD2. The length of the CDR3 is 17 residues. Germline CDR1 is MGHRA and CDR2 is YSYEKL. The V gene end was trimmed by 2 bases and the J gene end by 5 bases; junction bases not matched to a gene: 8.